Sequencing of this T cell receptor beta chain was carried out in a study of blood T cell repertoires in COVID-19. Study-level background: PBMCs, B-cell-depleted T cells, or T cells were the source of the cDNA or gDNA that made up the material.

Using immunoSEQ multiplex PCR, the repertoire was profiled, and TCRdb retains in-frame clones only, with some absent. The sample holds hundreds of thousands of clones, approximately 90% seen once. J gave up 7 bases and V 1 base, and 10 bases lay outside the gene matches. The CDR3 length is 16 residues. CDR1 and CDR2 from the germline V gene are SEHNR and FQNEAQ (reference sequence). Cohorts were determined from participant-reported clinical history. Before being deemed recovered, Cohort 3 donors had two negative PCRs, clearance, or symptom resolution. This clonotype was sampled from a man aged 40-49 years who had recovered from COVID-19. V is TRBV7-9 and J is TRBJ1-5; TRBD1 matches at 7 bases. Source material: PBMCs or T cells enriched from blood (not recorded which). CDR3 nucleotide sequence: TGTGCCAGCAGCTTAGAACAGGGGAGTTTAAGACAGCCCCAGCATTTT. It codes for CASSLEQGSLRQPQHF.